These T cell receptor beta chains were read from a single sample in a study of shared clonotypes between healthy human individuals. Measured with immunoSEQ multiplex PCR; TCRdb has only the in-frame clones, and not every one. The sample has roughly 1.4 million clones; approximately 98.5% are singletons. The sample consisted of naive CD4+ T cells sorted from blood. These receptor sequences come from a man aged 30-40 years in good health. Both conserved end residues are part of each CDR3. D genes are given only for firm matches. Clone sizes are given selectively: once, few, many, or a class where the clone is expanded.

j_gene	abundance	d_gene	v_gene	CDR3nt	CDR3aa
TRBJ2-1	.	TRBD1	TRBV5-1	TGCGCCAGCGTACCCGGACAGGGAAACTACAATGAGCAGTTCTTC	CASVPGQGNYNEQFF
TRBJ1-4	.	TRBD1	TRBV7-6	TGTGCCAGCAGCTTAATAGCACAGGGGAATGAAAAACTGTTTTTT	CASSLIAQGNEKLFF
TRBJ1-3	.	.	TRBV13	TGTGCCAGCAGCCCCACAGGAAGAAACACCATATATTTT	CASSPTGRNTIYF
TRBJ2-7	.	.	TRBV11-1	TGTGCCAGCAGCTTACCCATAGCGGCGATGAGCTCCTACGAGCAGTACTTC	CASSLPIAAMSSYEQYF
TRBJ1-1	once	.	TRBV6-5	TGTGCCAGCAGTTACTCGTCGGGCGGGAACACTGAAGCTTTCTTT	CASSYSSGGNTEAFF
TRBJ2-2	.	.	TRBV2	TGTGCCAGCAGTGGTGGGCCCGGGGAGCTGTTTTTT	CASSGGPGELFF
TRBJ2-5	.	.	TRBV5-5	TGTGCCAGCAGCTTGGCGGTAGCGGAAGAGACCCAGTACTTC	CASSLAVAEETQYF
TRBJ2-7	once	.	TRBV10-3	TGTGCCGTCCAGGGGGGAACTGACTACGAGCAGTACTTC	CAVQGGTDYEQYF
TRBJ2-1	.	.	TRBV25-1	TGTGCCAGCAGTGACTCCTACAATGAGCAGTTCTTC	CASSDSYNEQFF
TRBJ2-7	.	TRBD2	TRBV10-2	TGCGCCACCAGACTAGCGGGACGCTCCTACGAGCAGTACTTC	CATRLAGRSYEQYF
TRBJ2-3	.	.	TRBV7-3	TGTGCCAGCAGCTTCGGGTCGTCAGATACGCAGTATTTT	CASSFGSSDTQYF
TRBJ2-7	.	TRBD1	TRBV7-2	TGTGCCAGCAGCCGGGACAGGGGTACCTACGAGCAGTACTTC	CASSRDRGTYEQYF
TRBJ1-3	.	.	TRBV6-5	TGTGCCAGCAGTTACCGAACACCAAAGGGTAGAAACATCATATATTTT	CASSYRTPKGRNIIYF
TRBJ2-5	.	.	TRBV18	TGTGCCAGCTCACCGCAACGACAAAGGGACGAGACCCAGTACTTC	CASSPQRQRDETQYF
TRBJ2-2	.	.	TRBV7-3	TGTGCCAGCAGCTTAACATTGGGGGTTGGCGGGGAGCTGTTTTTT	CASSLTLGVGGELFF
TRBJ2-3	.	TRBD1	TRBV11-1	TGTGCCAGCAGTATTATCGCCGGGACAGCTAGCACAGATACGCAGTATTTT	CASSIIAGTASTDTQYF
TRBJ2-3	.	TRBD2	TRBV7-2	TGTGCCAGCAGCTTAGAACTAGCGGGAGGGGTAGATACGCAGTATTTT	CASSLELAGGVDTQYF
TRBJ2-7	.	TRBD1	TRBV5-1	TGCGCCAGCAGCTTGTTAGCCCAGGGGGACTACGAGCAGTACTTC	CASSLLAQGDYEQYF
TRBJ2-2	.	.	TRBV11-3	TGTGCCAGCAGCTTAATCGCAGGGAGCACCGGGGAGCTGTTTTTT	CASSLIAGSTGELFF
TRBJ1-1	.	.	TRBV5-1	TGCGCCAGCAGCCCATGGACGGGGGGCACTGAAGCTTTCTTT	CASSPWTGGTEAFF
TRBJ2-1	once	.	TRBV25-1	TGTGCCAGCAACCCCACCGCAGGGAGAAACAATGAGCAGTTCTTC	CASNPTAGRNNEQFF
TRBJ2-6	once	.	TRBV18	TGTGCCAGCTCACAATCGACCGGGCACTCTGGGGCCAACGTCCTGACTTTC	CASSQSTGHSGANVLTF
TRBJ2-1	.	.	TRBV7-2	TGTGCCAGCAGCTTAACCGAGTGGGGTTTTTACGATGAGCAGTTCTTC	CASSLTEWGFYDEQFF
TRBJ2-1	.	TRBD1	TRBV29-1	TGCAGCGTTGCGACCGGGACAGGGATGAATGAGCAGTTCTTC	CSVATGTGMNEQFF
TRBJ2-7	.	.	TRBV2	TGTGCCAGCAGTGCCCCTGGAGGGGAGCAGTACTTC	CASSAPGGEQYF
TRBJ1-1	.	.	TRBV5-1	TGCGCCAGCAGCTTGGTCCCACAGGGTACCACAAACACTGAAGCTTTCTTT	CASSLVPQGTTNTEAFF